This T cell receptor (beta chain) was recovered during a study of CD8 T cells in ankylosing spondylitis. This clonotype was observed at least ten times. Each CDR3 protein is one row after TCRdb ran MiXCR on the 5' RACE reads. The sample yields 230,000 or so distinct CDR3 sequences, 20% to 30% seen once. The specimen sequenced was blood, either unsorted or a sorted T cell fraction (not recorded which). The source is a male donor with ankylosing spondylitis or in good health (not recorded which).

The CDR3 sequence is CSARVFSSSTDTQYF. CDR3 bases: TGCAGTGCTAGAGTTTTTTCCTCTAGCACAGATACGCAGTATTTT. This rearrangement joins TRBV20-1 to TRBJ2-3; D is undetermined. V lost 1 base and J lost 0, with 11 bases in between. The CDR3 is 15 residues long. Germline values: CDR1 DFQATT, CDR2 SNEGSKA (reference sequence).